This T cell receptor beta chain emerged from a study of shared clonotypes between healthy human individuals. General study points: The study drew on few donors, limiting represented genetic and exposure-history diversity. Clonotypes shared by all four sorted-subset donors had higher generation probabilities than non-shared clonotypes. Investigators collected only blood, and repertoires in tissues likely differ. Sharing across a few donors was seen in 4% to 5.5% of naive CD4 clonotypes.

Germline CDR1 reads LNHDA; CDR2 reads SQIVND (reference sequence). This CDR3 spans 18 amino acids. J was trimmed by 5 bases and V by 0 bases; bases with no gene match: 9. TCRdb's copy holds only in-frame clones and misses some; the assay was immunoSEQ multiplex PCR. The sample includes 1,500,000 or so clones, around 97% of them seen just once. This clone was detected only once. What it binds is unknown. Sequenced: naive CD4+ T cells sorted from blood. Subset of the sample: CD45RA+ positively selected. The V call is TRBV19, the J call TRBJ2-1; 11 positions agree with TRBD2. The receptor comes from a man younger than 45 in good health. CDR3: CASSIEIAGGPGHNEQFF. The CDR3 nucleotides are TGTGCCAGTAGTATAGAAATAGCGGGAGGGCCTGGTCACAATGAGCAGTTCTTC.